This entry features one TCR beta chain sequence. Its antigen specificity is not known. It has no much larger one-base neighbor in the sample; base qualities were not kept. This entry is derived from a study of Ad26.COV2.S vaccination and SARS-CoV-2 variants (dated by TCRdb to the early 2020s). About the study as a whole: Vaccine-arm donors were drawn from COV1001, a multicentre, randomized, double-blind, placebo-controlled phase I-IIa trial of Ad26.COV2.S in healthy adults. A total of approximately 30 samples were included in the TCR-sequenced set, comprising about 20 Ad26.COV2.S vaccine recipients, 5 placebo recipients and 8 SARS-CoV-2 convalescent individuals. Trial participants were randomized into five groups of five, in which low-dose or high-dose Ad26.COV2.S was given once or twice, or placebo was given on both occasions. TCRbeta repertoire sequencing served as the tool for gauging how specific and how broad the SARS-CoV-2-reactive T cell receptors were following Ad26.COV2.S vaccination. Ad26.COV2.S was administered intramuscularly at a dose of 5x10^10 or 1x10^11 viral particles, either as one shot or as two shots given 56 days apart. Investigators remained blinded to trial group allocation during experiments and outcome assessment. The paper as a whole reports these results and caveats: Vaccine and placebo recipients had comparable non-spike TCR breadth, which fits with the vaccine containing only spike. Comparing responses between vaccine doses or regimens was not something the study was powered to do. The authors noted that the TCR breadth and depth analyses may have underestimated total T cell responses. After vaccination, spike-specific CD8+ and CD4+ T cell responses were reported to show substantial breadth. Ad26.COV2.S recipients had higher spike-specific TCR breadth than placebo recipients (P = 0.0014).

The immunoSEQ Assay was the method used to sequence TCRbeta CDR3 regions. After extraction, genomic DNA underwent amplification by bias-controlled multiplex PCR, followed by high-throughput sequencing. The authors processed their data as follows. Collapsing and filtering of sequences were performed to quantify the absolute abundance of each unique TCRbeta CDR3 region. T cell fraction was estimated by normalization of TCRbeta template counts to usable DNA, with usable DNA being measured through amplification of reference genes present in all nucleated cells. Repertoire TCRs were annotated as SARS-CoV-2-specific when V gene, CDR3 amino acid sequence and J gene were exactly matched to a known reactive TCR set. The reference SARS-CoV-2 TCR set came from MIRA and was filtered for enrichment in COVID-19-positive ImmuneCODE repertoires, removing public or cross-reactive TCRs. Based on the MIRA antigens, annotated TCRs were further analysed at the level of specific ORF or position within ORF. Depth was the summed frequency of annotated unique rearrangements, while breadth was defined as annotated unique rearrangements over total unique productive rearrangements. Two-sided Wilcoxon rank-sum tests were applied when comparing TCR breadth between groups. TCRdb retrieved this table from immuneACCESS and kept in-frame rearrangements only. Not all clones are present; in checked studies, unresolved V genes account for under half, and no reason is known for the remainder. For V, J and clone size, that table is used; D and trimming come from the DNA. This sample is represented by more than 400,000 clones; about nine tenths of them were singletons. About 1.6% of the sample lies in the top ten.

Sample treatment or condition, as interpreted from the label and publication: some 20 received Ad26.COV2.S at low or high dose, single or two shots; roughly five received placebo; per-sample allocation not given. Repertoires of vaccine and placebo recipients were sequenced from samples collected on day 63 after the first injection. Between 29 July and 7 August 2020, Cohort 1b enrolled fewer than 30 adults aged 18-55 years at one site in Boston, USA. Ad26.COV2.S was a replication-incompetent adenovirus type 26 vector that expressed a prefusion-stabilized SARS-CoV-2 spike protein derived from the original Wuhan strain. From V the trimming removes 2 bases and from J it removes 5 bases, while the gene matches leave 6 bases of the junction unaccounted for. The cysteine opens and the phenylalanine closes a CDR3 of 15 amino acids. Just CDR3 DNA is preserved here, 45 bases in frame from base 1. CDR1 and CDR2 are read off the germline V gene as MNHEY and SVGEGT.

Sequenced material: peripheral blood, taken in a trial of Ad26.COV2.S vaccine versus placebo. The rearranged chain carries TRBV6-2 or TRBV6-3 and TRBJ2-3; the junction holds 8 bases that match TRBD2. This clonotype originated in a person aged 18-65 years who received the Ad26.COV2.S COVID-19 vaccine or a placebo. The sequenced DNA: TGTGCCAGCAGTTACGGGAGAGCGGGGGAAGATACGCAGTATTTT. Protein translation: CASSYGRAGEDTQYF.